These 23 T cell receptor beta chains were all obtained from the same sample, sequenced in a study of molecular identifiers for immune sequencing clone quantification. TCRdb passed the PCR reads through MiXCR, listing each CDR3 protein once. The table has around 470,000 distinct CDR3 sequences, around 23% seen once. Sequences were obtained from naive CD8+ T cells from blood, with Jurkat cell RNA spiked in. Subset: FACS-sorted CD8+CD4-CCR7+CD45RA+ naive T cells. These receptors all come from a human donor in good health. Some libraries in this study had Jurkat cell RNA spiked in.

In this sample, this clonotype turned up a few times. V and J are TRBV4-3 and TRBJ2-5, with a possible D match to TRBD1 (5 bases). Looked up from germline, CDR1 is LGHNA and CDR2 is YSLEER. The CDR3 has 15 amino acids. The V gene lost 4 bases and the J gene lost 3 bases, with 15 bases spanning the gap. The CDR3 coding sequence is TGCGCCAGCAGCCTACTGGACAATTCGGAAGAGACCCAGTACTTC. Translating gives CASSLLDNSEETQYF.

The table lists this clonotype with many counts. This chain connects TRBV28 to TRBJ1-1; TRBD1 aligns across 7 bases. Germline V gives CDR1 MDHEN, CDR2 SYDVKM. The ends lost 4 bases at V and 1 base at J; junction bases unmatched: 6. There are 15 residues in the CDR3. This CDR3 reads CASSYRGFGNTEAFF. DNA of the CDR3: TGTGCCAGCAGTTACAGGGGTTTTGGGAACACTGAAGCTTTCTTT.

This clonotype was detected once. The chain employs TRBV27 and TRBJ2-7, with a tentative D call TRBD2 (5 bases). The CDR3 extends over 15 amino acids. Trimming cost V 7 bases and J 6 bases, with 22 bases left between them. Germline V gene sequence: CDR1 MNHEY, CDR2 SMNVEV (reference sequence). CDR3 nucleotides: TGTGCCAGCACTATGACGACCCCGGGGTTGGGCGAGCAGTACTTC. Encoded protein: CASTMTTPGLGEQYF.

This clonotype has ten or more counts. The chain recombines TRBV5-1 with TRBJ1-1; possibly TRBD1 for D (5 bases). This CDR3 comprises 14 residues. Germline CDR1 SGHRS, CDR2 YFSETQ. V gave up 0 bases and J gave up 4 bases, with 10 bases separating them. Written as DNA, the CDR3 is TGCGCCAGCAGCTTGGCCCCAGGGCCCACTGAAGCTTTCTTT. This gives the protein CASSLAPGPTEAFF.

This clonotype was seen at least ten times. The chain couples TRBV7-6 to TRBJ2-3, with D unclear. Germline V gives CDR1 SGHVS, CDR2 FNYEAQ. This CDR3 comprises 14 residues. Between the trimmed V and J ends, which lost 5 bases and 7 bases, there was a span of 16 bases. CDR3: CASSPPMGSNTQYF. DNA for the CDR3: TGTGCCAGCAGCCCCCCCATGGGCTCGAATACGCAGTATTTT.

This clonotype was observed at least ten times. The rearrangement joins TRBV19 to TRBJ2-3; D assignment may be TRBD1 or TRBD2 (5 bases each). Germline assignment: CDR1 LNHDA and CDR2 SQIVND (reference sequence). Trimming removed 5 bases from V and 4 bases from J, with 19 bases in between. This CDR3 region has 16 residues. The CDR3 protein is CASSRRDLLPADTQYF. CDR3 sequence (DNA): TGTGCCAGTAGTCGCCGGGACCTCCTTCCTGCAGATACGCAGTATTTT. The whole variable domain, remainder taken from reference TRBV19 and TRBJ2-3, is DGGITQSPKYLFRKEGQNVTLSCEQNLNHDAMYWYRQDPGQGLRLIYYSQIVNDFQKGDIAEGYSVSREKKESFPLTVTSAQKNPTAFYLCASSRRDLLPADTQYFGPGTRLTVL.

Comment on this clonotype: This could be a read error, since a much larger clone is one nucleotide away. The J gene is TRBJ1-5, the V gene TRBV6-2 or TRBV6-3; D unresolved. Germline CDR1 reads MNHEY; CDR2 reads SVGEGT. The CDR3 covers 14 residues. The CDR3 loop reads CASGYWGGDQPQHF. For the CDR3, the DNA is TGTGCCAGCGGTTATTGGGGAGGCGATCAGCCCCAGCATTTT.

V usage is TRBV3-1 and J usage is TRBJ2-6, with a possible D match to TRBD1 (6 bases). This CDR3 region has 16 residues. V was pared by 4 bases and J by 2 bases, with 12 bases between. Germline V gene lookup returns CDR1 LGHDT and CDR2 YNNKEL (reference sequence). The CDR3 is CASSPRQVAGANVLTF. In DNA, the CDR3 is TGTGCCAGCAGCCCGAGACAGGTAGCTGGGGCCAACGTCCTGACTTTC.

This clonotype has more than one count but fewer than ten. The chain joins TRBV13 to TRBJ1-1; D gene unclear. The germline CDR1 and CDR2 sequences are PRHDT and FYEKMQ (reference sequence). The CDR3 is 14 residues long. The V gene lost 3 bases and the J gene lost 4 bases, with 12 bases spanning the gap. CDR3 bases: TGTGCCAGCAGCTTCGCCGGGGAATCCACTGAAGCTTTCTTT. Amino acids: CASSFAGESTEAFF.

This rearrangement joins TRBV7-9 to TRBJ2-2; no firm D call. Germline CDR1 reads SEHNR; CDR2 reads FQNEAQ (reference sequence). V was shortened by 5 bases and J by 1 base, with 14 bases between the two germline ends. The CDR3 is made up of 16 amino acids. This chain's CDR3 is CASSPPVSENTGELFF. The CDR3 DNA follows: TGTGCCAGCAGCCCCCCAGTTTCGGAGAACACCGGGGAGCTGTTTTTT.

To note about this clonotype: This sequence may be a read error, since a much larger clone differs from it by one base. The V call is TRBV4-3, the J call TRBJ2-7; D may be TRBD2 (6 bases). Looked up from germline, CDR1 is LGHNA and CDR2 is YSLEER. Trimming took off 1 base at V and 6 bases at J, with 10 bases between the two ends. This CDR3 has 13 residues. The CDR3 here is CASSQAGGPEQYF. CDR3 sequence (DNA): TGCGCCAGCAGCCAAGCAGGAGGGCCCGAGCAGTACTTC.

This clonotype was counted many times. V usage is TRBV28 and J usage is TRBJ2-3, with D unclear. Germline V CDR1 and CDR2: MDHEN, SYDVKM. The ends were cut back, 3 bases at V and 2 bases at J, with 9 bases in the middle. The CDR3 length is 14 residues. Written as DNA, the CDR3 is TGTGCCAGCAGTTTCAAACGGAACACAGATACGCAGTATTTT. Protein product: CASSFKRNTDTQYF. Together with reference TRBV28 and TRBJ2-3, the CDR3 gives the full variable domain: DVKVTQSSRYLVKRTGEKVFLECVQDMDHENMFWYRQDPGLGLRLIYFSYDVKMKEKGDIPEGYSVSREKKERFSLILESASTNQTSMYLCASSFKRNTDTQYFGPGTRLTVL.

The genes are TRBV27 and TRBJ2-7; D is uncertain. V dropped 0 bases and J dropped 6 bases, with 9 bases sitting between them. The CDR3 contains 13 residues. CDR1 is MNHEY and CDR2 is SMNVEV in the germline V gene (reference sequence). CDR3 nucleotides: TGTGCCAGCAGTTTATCCCCCCAGTCCGAGCAGTACTTC. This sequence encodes CASSLSPQSEQYF.

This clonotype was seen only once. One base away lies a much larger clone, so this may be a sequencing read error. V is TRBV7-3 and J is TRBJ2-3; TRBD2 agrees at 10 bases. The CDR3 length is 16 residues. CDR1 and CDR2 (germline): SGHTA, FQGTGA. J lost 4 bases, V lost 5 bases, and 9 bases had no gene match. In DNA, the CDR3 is TGTGCCAGCAGCAGCTATAGCGGGAGGACGGCAGATACGCAGTATTTT. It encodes CASSSYSGRTADTQYF.

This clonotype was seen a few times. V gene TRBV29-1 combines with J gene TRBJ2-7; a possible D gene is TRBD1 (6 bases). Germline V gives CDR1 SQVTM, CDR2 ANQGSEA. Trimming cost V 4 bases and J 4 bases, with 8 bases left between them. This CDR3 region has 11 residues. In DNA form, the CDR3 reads TGCAGCGTTGTACAGGGTTACGAGCAGTACTTC. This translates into CSVVQGYEQYF.

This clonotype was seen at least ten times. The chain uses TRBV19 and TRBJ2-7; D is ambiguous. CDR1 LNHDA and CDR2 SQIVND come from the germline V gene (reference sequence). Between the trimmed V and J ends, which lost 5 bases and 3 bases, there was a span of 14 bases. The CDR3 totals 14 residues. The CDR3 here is CASSPGPSIYEQYF. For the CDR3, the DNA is TGTGCCAGTAGTCCGGGCCCAAGTATCTACGAGCAGTACTTC.

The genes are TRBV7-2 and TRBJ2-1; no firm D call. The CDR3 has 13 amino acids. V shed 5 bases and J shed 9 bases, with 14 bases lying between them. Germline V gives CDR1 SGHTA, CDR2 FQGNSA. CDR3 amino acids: CASSPDDGGEQFF. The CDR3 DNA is TGTGCCAGCAGCCCCGACGATGGCGGTGAGCAGTTCTTC. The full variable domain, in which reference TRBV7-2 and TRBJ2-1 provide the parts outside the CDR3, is GAGVSQSPSNKVTEKGKDVELRCDPISGHTALYWYRQSLGQGLEFLIYFQGNSAPDKSGLPSDRFSAERTGGSVSTLTIQRTQQEDSAVYLCASSPDDGGEQFFGPGTRLTVL.

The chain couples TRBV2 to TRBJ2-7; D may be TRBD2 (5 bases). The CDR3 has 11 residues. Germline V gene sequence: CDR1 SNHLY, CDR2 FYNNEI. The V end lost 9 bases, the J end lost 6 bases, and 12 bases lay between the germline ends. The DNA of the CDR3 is TGTGCCAGTCGGAGGTGGGGCGAGCAGTACTTC. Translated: CASRRWGEQYF.

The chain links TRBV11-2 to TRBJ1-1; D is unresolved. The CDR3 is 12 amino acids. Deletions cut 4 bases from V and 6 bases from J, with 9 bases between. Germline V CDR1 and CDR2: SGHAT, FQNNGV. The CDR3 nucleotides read TGTGCCAGCAGCTACTTGGGCGCTGAAGCTTTCTTT. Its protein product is CASSYLGAEAFF.

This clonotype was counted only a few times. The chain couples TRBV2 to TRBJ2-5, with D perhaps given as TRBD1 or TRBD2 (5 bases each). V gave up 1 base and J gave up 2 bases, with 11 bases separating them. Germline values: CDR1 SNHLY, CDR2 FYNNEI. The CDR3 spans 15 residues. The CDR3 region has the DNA TGTGCCAGCAGTGAAGAAGGTGGGGGTCAAGAGACCCAGTACTTC. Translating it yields CASSEEGGGQETQYF.

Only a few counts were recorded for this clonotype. The CDR3 protein is CATRTSGTSTDTQYF. CDR3 nucleotides: TGTGCCACCAGGACTAGCGGGACGAGCACAGATACGCAGTATTTT. This chain joins TRBV24-1 and TRBJ2-3, with 11 bases identical to TRBD2. CDR1 KGHDR and CDR2 SFDVKD come from the germline V gene. Unmatched junction bases numbered 2, after V lost 7 bases and J lost 0 bases. This CDR3 contains 15 residues.

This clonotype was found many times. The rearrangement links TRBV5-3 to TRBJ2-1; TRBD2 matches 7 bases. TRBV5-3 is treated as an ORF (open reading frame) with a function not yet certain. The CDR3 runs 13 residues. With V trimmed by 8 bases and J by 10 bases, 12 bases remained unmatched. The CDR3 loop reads CASSQVLADEQFF. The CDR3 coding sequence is TGTGCCAGCAGCCAGGTCCTAGCGGACGAGCAGTTCTTC.

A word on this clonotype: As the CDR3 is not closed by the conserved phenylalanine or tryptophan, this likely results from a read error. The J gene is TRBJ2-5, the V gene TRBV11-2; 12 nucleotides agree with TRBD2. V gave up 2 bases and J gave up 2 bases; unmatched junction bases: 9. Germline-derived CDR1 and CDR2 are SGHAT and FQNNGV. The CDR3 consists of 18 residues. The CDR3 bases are TGTGCCAGCAGCTTACCACCAATTGGACTAGCGGGGCAAGAGACCCAGTACTCC. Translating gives CASSLPPIGLAGQETQYS.